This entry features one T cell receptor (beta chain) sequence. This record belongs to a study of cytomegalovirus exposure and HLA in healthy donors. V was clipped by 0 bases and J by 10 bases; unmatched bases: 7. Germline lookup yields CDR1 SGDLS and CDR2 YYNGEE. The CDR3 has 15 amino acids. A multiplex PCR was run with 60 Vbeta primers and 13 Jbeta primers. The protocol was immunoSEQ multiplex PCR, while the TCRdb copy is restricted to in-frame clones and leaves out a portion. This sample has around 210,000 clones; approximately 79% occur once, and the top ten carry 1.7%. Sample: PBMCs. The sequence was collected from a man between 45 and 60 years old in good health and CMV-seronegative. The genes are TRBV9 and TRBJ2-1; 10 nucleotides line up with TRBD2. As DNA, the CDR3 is TGTGCCAGCAGCGTAGACATAGCGGGAGGAGAGGAGCAGTTCTTC. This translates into CASSVDIAGGEEQFF.